Sequencing of this TCR beta chain was carried out in a study of blood T cell repertoires in COVID-19. Study-level information: COVID-19 samples, acute and convalescent, were from the United States, Italy and Spain.

The ends lost 6 bases at V and 4 bases at J; junction bases unmatched: 7. The germline V gene encodes CDR1 MNHEY and CDR2 SVGAGI. The CDR3 has 15 residues. Methods used by the authors: Quantification of nucleated cells was approximated via reference gene primer amplification. Produced via immunoSEQ multiplex PCR; TCRdb's table is partial and in-frame only. That table furnishes V, J and clone size, whereas the DNA furnished D and trimming. The table includes about 190,000 clones, 79% detected once. Sequences were obtained from peripheral blood. The receptor was derived from a man in his 60s with active or convalescent COVID-19. This chain links TRBV6-5 with TRBJ1-4; 8 bases are shared with TRBD1. The CDR3 DNA reads as TGTGCCAGCAGGTCGTACAGGGGGATTAATGAAAAACTGTTTTTT. Amino acid sequence: CASRSYRGINEKLFF.